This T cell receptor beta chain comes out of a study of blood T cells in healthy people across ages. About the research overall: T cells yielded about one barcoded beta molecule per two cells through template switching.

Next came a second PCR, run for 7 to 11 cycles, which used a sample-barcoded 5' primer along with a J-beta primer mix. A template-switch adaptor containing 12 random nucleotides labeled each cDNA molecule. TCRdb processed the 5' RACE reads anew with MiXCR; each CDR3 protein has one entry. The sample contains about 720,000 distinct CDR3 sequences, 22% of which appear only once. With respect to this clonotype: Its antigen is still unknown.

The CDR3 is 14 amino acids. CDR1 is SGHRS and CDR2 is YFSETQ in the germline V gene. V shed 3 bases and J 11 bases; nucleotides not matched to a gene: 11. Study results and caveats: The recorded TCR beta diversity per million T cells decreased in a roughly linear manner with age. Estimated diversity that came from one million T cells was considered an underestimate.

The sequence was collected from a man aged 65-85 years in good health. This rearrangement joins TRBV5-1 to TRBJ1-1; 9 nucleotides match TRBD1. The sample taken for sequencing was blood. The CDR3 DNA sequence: TGCGCCAGCAGCTCGGACAGGGGCGCATTGGGTGCTTTCTTT. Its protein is CASSSDRGALGAFF.